These 2 T cell receptor beta chains were sequenced from one sample in a study of identical twins. TCRdb used MiXCR to reprocess the 5' RACE reads, holding one entry per CDR3 protein. The table shows 700,000 or so distinct CDR3 sequences, with 8.6% occurring only once. Separately, the same data were catalogued under a study of yellow fever vaccine responses in identical twins.

The sequencing input was PBMCs. Receptors originate from a woman aged 18-35 years in good health.

J is TRBJ2-4 and V is TRBV6-1; 7 bases fit TRBD1. The V gene's germline CDR1 is MNHNS and CDR2 SASEGT. CDR3 length equals 14 residues. With V trimmed by 5 bases and J by 4 bases, 5 bases remained unmatched. CDR3 coding DNA: TGTGCCAGCAGTAGAGGGGGCAGGAAAAACATTCAGTACTTC. Its translation is CASSRGGRKNIQYF.

The chain links TRBV29-1 to TRBJ1-1; 9 bases agree with TRBD1. V dropped 3 bases and J dropped 3; count of bases not matched to a gene: 11. The CDR3 runs 16 residues. Germline CDR1 is SQVTM and CDR2 is ANQGSEA. CDR3 in amino acids: CSVEGQGLVGHTEAFF. The CDR3 DNA sequence: TGCAGCGTTGAGGGACAGGGATTAGTGGGGCACACTGAAGCTTTCTTT.